The rows below give T cell receptor beta chains drawn from one sample of a study of blood T cells in healthy people across ages. TCRdb ran MiXCR on the 5' RACE reads and lists one entry per CDR3 protein. Among about a million distinct CDR3 sequences, about 53% were seen once, and the ten largest hold 20% to 25%. Sample: blood. Every receptor here comes from an older woman in good health. Both conserved end residues are part of each CDR3. The D gene is left open where the match is weak. Clone size, where shown, is once, few, many, or a class for clones that have expanded.

CDR3 protein	CDR3 DNA	D gene	J gene	clone size	V gene
CASSYSWDKTYEQYF	TGTGCCAGCAGTTACTCGTGGGACAAAACCTACGAGCAGTACTTC	-	TRBJ2-7	few	TRBV6-5
CASSLEWGDPEYF	TGTGCCAGCAGCTTAGAGTGGGGCGACCCGGAGTACTTC	-	TRBJ2-7	-	TRBV7-2
CSEKTVRERQFF	TGCAGCGAGAAAACGGTGAGGGAACGGCAGTTCTTC	-	TRBJ2-1	few	TRBV29-1
CASRLGLGSGNEQFF	TGTGCCAGCAGACTAGGTTTGGGTAGTGGCAATGAGCAGTTCTTC	-	TRBJ2-1	-	TRBV12-3/TRBV12-4
CATSRVRSGRYNEQFF	TGTGCCACCAGCAGAGTTCGGAGCGGGCGGTACAATGAGCAGTTCTTC	-	TRBJ2-1	-	TRBV15
CAWSSSVSYNEQFF	TGTGCCTGGAGTTCTTCGGTCTCCTACAATGAGCAGTTCTTC	-	TRBJ2-1	-	TRBV30
CASSFDGSSYNEQFF	TGTGCCAGCAGCTTTGACGGAAGCTCCTACAATGAGCAGTTCTTC	-	TRBJ2-1	-	TRBV5-5
CASSLGDRGYIQYF	TGTGCCAGCAGTTTGGGGGACAGGGGCTACATTCAGTACTTC	TRBD1	TRBJ2-4	-	TRBV12-3/TRBV12-4
CASSQGTRRRAEETQYF	TGCGCCAGCAGCCAAGGGACCCGGAGGAGGGCGGAAGAGACCCAGTACTTC	-	TRBJ2-5	few	TRBV4-1
CASTWGTGAYEQYF	TGTGCCAGCACCTGGGGAACAGGGGCCTACGAGCAGTACTTC	TRBD1	TRBJ2-7	-	TRBV6-6
CASSPQTRTSGKIMAPDTQYF	TGCGCCAGCAGCCCGCAAACCCGGACTAGCGGGAAGATCATGGCCCCAGATACGCAGTATTTT	TRBD2	TRBJ2-3	-	TRBV4-1
CASSSGDSGANVLTF	TGTGCCAGCAGTTCAGGGGACTCTGGGGCCAACGTCCTGACTTTC	-	TRBJ2-6	-	TRBV28
CASSLRRVGGQPQHF	TGTGCCAGCAGTTTACGTCGGGTAGGGGGACAGCCCCAGCATTTT	-	TRBJ1-5	-	TRBV28
CASSWLGNEQFF	TGTGCCAGCAGTTGGCTAGGGAATGAGCAGTTCTTC	-	TRBJ2-1	-	TRBV28
CASSLWGGSSYNEQFF	TGTGCCAGCAGCTTATGGGGAGGGAGCTCCTACAATGAGCAGTTCTTC	TRBD2	TRBJ2-1	-	TRBV7-2
CASSTAWETQYF	TGTGCCAGCAGTACCGCTTGGGAGACCCAGTACTTC	-	TRBJ2-5	few	TRBV6-2/TRBV6-3
CASSNVGRTYF	TGTGCCAGCAGTAATGTGGGGAGGACGTACTTC	-	TRBJ2-7	-	TRBV28
CSVELAGEGSYSEQFF	TGCAGCGTTGAATTAGCGGGAGAGGGGTCGTACAGTGAGCAGTTCTTC	TRBD2	TRBJ2-1	-	TRBV29-1
CASRPPGEAYEQYF	TGTGCCAGCAGGCCCCCCGGGGAGGCATACGAGCAGTACTTC	-	TRBJ2-7	-	TRBV28
CATSREPGGSTEAFF	TGTGCCACCAGCAGAGAGCCGGGCGGGAGCACTGAAGCTTTCTTT	-	TRBJ1-1	-	TRBV15
CASSKLAGQAYEQYF	TGTGCCAGCAGCAAACTAGCGGGGCAAGCCTACGAGCAGTACTTC	TRBD2	TRBJ2-7	-	TRBV14
CSASAKVSGTYGYTF	TGCAGTGCTAGCGCAAAAGTCAGCGGAACCTATGGCTACACCTTC	-	TRBJ1-2	-	TRBV20-1